This passage covers 20 T cell receptor beta chains from one sample sequenced in a study of CD8+ T cells in alopecia areata. Treatment given: oral pan-JAK inhibitor, 5-10 mg twice daily. Following RNA extraction, reverse transcription yielded cDNA that acted as the sequencing template. Sequenced by immunoSEQ multiplex PCR; TCRdb stores in-frame clones only, minus some. The profile covers about 280,000 clones, with roughly 60% appearing a single time and about 1.8% taken by the ten largest. The sequences come from CD4+ T cells sorted from blood, collected at week 24, from a patient treated with tofacitinib. These receptors were collected from a human donor with alopecia areata.

The rearrangement joins TRBV2 to TRBJ1-5; D gene ambiguous. The germline CDR1 and CDR2 sequences are SNHLY and FYNNEI. V lost 1 base and J lost 3, with 7 bases in between. CDR3 length: 14 residues. The DNA of the CDR3 is TGTGCCAGCAGTGAAGGACGGGTCAATCAGCCCCAGCATTTT. Translating gives CASSEGRVNQPQHF.

The chain combines TRBV30 with TRBJ2-1; D could derive from TRBD1 or TRBD2 (6 bases each). The CDR3 sequence is 13 residues long. Germline CDR1 GTSNPN, CDR2 SVGIG (reference sequence). V lost 3 bases and J lost 8, with 14 bases in between. CDR3 DNA sequence: TGTGCCTGGAGCGGGGGCCGCGTGGATGAGCAGTTCTTC. Translating it yields CAWSGGRVDEQFF.

This clone was detected a few times. The rearrangement links TRBV10-3 to TRBJ2-1; the D is unclear. The CDR3 loop spans 15 amino acids. In germline, CDR1 is ENHRY, CDR2 SYGVKD. V was pared by 3 bases and J by 3 bases, with 12 bases between. The CDR3 sequence is CAISDRTPSYNEQFF. DNA of the CDR3: TGTGCCATCAGTGATAGGACCCCGAGCTACAATGAGCAGTTCTTC.

J is TRBJ2-1 and V is TRBV28; 8 bases align to TRBD1. The CDR3 spans 17 residues. The J segment lost 6 bases and the V segment lost 6 bases, leaving 16 bases of the junction unmatched. CDR1 is MDHEN and CDR2 is SYDVKM in the germline V gene. CDR3 region: CASSRWGLRGLGNEQFF. CDR3 DNA sequence: TGTGCCAGCAGCCGGTGGGGCCTCAGGGGGCTTGGCAATGAGCAGTTCTTC.

The chain couples TRBV28 to TRBJ1-5; no definite D call. This CDR3 comprises 14 residues. The germline gives CDR1 MDHEN, CDR2 SYDVKM. Trimming left V 7 bases short and J 2 bases short, with 12 bases between. The CDR3 DNA reads TGTGCCAGCACGCCTTCTAGGGGCAATCAGCCCCAGCATTTT. This codes for CASTPSRGNQPQHF.

The genes are TRBV5-1 and TRBJ2-3; D is unresolved. Germline V lookup: CDR1 SGHRS, CDR2 YFSETQ. The CDR3 is 14 residues long. Trimming removed 4 bases at V and 3 bases at J, with 12 bases between. CDR3 protein: CASSLVRRTDTQYF. DNA of the CDR3: TGCGCCAGCAGCCTGGTTCGCCGAACAGATACGCAGTATTTT.

This chain connects TRBV25-1 to TRBJ2-1, with D possibly TRBD1 on 6 matching bases. Germline V gives CDR1 MGHDK, CDR2 SYGVNS. Between the trimmed V and J ends, which lost 1 base and 8 bases, there was a span of 12 bases. This CDR3 contains 14 residues. The CDR3 DNA is TGTGCCAGCAGTGAATTTATAGACAGGCATGAGCAGTTCTTC. Encoded protein: CASSEFIDRHEQFF.

V is TRBV6-5 and J is TRBJ2-7; D is undetermined. Germline CDR1 is MNHEY and CDR2 is SVGAGI. This CDR3 is built from 13 residues. Trimming removed 4 bases at V and 3 bases at J, with 10 bases between. The CDR3 sequence is CASSSAGVYEQYF. CDR3 coding DNA: TGTGCCAGCAGTTCCGCCGGAGTCTACGAGCAGTACTTC.

The V gene is TRBV11-2, the J gene TRBJ1-1; D not certain. Germline CDR1 SGHAT, CDR2 FQNNGV. The CDR3 has 12 residues. The ends were cut back, 2 bases at V and 3 bases at J, with 4 bases in the middle. The CDR3 region has the DNA TGTGCCAGCAGCTTACCCCACACTGAAGCTTTCTTT. It encodes CASSLPHTEAFF.

The chain is built from TRBV27 and TRBJ2-3; D is perhaps TRBD2 (6 bases). The CDR3 sequence is 16 residues long. CDR1 MNHEY and CDR2 SMNVEV come from the germline V gene (reference sequence). V lost 3 bases and J 7 bases, leaving 20 bases between the germline ends. In DNA form, the CDR3 reads TGTGCCAGCAGTTTGTTAGGAGCGGGTGGAGGGAATACGCAGTATTTT. As protein: CASSLLGAGGGNTQYF.

The chain employs TRBV7-2 and TRBJ1-2; D possibly corresponds to TRBD1 (6 bases). The CDR3 contains 16 residues. Germline V gives CDR1 SGHTA, CDR2 FQGNSA. V lost 5 bases and J lost 4, with 20 bases in between. CDR3 bases: TGTGCCAGCAGCCCGAGTGGGGGGGCGCGTGGCTATGGCTACACCTTC. Protein sequence: CASSPSGGARGYGYTF.

CDR3 residues: CASSKIKGRTGELFF. CDR3 in DNA: TGCGCCAGCAGCAAGATAAAGGGTAGGACCGGGGAGCTGTTTTTT. This chain links TRBV4-1 with TRBJ2-2; D not certain. Per germline, CDR1 MGHRA and CDR2 YSYEKL. Trimming cost V 5 bases and J 5 bases, with 15 bases left between them. This CDR3 spans 15 amino acids.

This clone showed up just a few times. The chain combines TRBV7-2 with TRBJ2-5; D not resolved. CDR3 length equals 13 residues. Germline V CDR1 and CDR2: SGHTA, FQGNSA. Trimming took 5 bases from V and 5 from J, leaving 12 bases between them. The CDR3 region is CASSPRRWETQYF. The CDR3 DNA reads TGTGCCAGCAGCCCGCGAAGGTGGGAGACCCAGTACTTC.

The rearrangement links TRBV30 to TRBJ1-2; the D gene is possibly TRBD1 (6 bases). The CDR3 loop spans 13 amino acids. Trimming shortened V by 2 bases and J by 5 bases, and 12 bases separated the two germline ends. CDR1 GTSNPN and CDR2 SVGIG come from the germline V gene (reference sequence). CDR3: CAWSPPQGYGYTF. The DNA of the CDR3 is TGTGCCTGGAGTCCCCCCCAGGGGTATGGCTACACCTTC.

The rearrangement joins TRBV5-1 to TRBJ1-1; D is ambiguous. CDR3 length: 12 residues. V shed 3 bases and J shed 2 bases, with 5 bases lying between them. Germline CDR1 is SGHRS and CDR2 is YFSETQ. CDR3: CASSSDNTEAFF. The CDR3 DNA is TGCGCCAGCAGCTCGGACAACACTGAAGCTTTCTTT. Using reference TRBV5-1 and TRBJ1-1 for the parts outside the CDR3, the full variable domain is KAGVTQTPRYLIKTRGQQVTLSCSPISGHRSVSWYQQTPGQGLQFLFEYFSETQRNKGNFPGRFSGRQFSNSRSEMNVSTLELGDSALYLCASSSDNTEAFFGQGTRLTVV.

This clone was found a few times. The chain uses TRBV19 and TRBJ2-1; D is unresolved. Trimming shortened V by 8 bases and J by 0 bases, and 11 bases separated the two germline ends. CDR1 and CDR2 from the germline V gene are LNHDA and SQIVND (reference sequence). The CDR3 runs to 14 residues. The CDR3 sequence: CASHGLDSYNEQFF. CDR3 DNA: TGTGCCAGTCACGGCTTAGACTCCTACAATGAGCAGTTCTTC.

As DNA, the CDR3 is TGTGCCAGCAGCTTCCAACAGGACCGGTACGGGGAGCTGTTTTTT. Encoded protein: CASSFQQDRYGELFF. V gene TRBV7-2 combines with J gene TRBJ2-2, with a tentative D call TRBD1 (5 bases). V dropped 3 bases and J dropped 7 bases, with 15 bases sitting between them. This CDR3 comprises 15 residues. The germline V gene has CDR1 SGHTA and CDR2 FQGNSA.

This clone was detected once. The chain employs TRBV27 and TRBJ2-5; D is undetermined. The CDR3 spans 13 residues. CDR1 and CDR2 from the germline V gene are MNHEY and SMNVEV (reference sequence). Trimming left V 2 bases short and J 5 bases short, with 9 bases between. The CDR3 coding sequence is TGTGCCAGCAGTTTAGCGAATGAGGAGACCCAGTACTTC. It is translated as CASSLANEETQYF.

This clone came up a few times. The chain is built from TRBV2 and TRBJ2-5; tentative D call: TRBD1 (5 bases). Germline-derived CDR1 and CDR2 are SNHLY and FYNNEI. The length of the CDR3 is 14 residues. The V end lost 8 bases, the J end lost 2 bases, and 15 bases lay between the germline ends. CDR3 region: CASQTGPGQETQYF. CDR3 nucleotide sequence: TGTGCCAGCCAGACGGGTCCAGGGCAAGAGACCCAGTACTTC. The whole variable domain, filled in from reference TRBV2 and TRBJ2-5, reads EPEVTQTPSHQVTQMGQEVILRCVPISNHLYFYWYRQILGQKVEFLVSFYNNEISEKSEIFDDQFSVERPDGSNFTLKIRSTKLEDSAMYFCASQTGPGQETQYFGPGTRLLVL.

The genes are TRBV19 and TRBJ2-5; D is unclear. Trimming took 3 bases from V and 1 from J, leaving 12 bases between them. The CDR3 length is 15 residues. CDR1 and CDR2 (germline): LNHDA, SQIVND (reference sequence). The CDR3 is CASSIRARFQETQYF. CDR3 DNA sequence: TGTGCCAGTAGTATCCGAGCCAGGTTCCAAGAGACCCAGTACTTC.